This T cell receptor beta chain stems from a study of OX40 agonist ivuxolimab in advanced cancers. Background on the whole study: Ivuxolimab, which targeted the costimulatory receptor OX40 (CD134), was an agonistic, fully human IgG2 monoclonal antibody. Intravenous ivuxolimab was administered to patients every 2 weeks at six dose levels: 0.01, 0.1, 0.3, 1.5, 3 and 10 mg/kg. Among the 50 to 55 dose-escalation patients, 19 had hepatocellular carcinoma, about 15 melanoma, 9 renal cell carcinoma and 9 head and neck cancer. A male proportion of 82.7% and a mean age of approximately 62 years, ranging from roughly 23 to 85, were recorded for the dose-escalation cohort. Prior anti-PD-1, anti-PD-L1 or anti-CTLA-4 therapy was permitted, and about two fifths of dose-escalation patients had received checkpoint inhibitors. Three dose-escalation patients achieved partial responses, one with hepatocellular carcinoma and two with cutaneous melanoma. Peripheral TCRbeta sequencing aimed to test whether ivuxolimab altered TCR sequence diversity and caused clonal T-cell expansion. The paper reports the monotherapy dose-escalation portion (N of about 50 patients) of the phase I ivuxolimab trial. What the study reported, not specific to this receptor: Which antigens the clonally expanded peripheral T cells were specific for was not determined. Low levels of normalized T-cell clonal expansion were also seen in some patients who did not respond. In the 0.1-3.0 mg/kg groups, partial responders were among the patients with the lowest normalized peripheral clonal expansion, particularly in CD8+ T cells. After ivuxolimab, CD8+ T cells had more expanded clones than CD4+ T cells on average. At doses from 0.1 to 3.0 mg/kg, clonal expansion was seen in both CD4+ and CD8+ blood T cells between baseline and week 6.

To sequence the TCRbeta CDR3 region, genomic DNA was isolated from the sorted cells. TCRbeta CDR3 regions were sequenced using the immunoSEQ Assay. The immuneACCESS repertoire file appears here via TCRdb, limited to in-frame rearrangements. These files lack a portion of the clones; in checked studies, under half of the deficit traces to unresolved V genes, and the cause of the others is not known. This sample gives 60,000 to 85,000 clones in total; around 93% of them show up just once. The biggest ten clones account for about 9.4% of the sample. A note on this clone: Its cognate antigen has yet to be identified. No qualities accompany the bases; no much larger clone lies one base away.

Patients with autoimmune disease history or receiving systemic immunosuppression were excluded from the trial. Peripheral blood for TCR sequencing was collected from all dose cohorts at baseline, on cycle 4 day 1, and on cycle 7 day 1. Samples came from an open-label, multicenter, first-in-human phase I dose-escalation trial of ivuxolimab. The trial enrolled adults with locally advanced or metastatic head and neck squamous cell, hepatocellular, melanoma or renal cell carcinoma. Before TCR sequencing, CD4+ T cells and CD8+ T cells from peripheral blood were sorted into separate populations. From the cysteine through the phenylalanine, the CDR3 covers 17 amino acids. Only the CDR3 portion is preserved as DNA: 51 bases, with reading frame beginning at the first base. The germline V gene (reference sequence) yields LNHNV for CDR1 and YYDKDF for CDR2. Relative to germline, V is missing 0 bases and J is missing 3 bases, with 7 bases of the junction outside any gene match.

Sample: CD4+ or CD8+ T cells sorted from blood, taken in a trial of the OX40 agonist ivuxolimab. The TCR originated in an adult with an advanced solid tumor such as melanoma, head and neck, liver or kidney cancer. The V and J genes are TRBV15 and TRBJ2-1; TRBD2 agrees with 8 junctional bases. In nucleotide form, the sequence is TGTGCCACCAGCAGAGATCTGGCGGGGGGCCTCTACAATGAGCAGTTCTTC. It is translated as CATSRDLAGGLYNEQFF.